Sequencing of this TCR beta chain was carried out in a study of CD8+ T cells in alopecia areata. At the level of the study: C3H/HeJ graft donors with spontaneous alopecia, aged roughly 6-13 months, supplied skin that was transplanted onto female C3H/HeJ mice aged about 7-10 weeks. Whole-study results and caveats: Scalp sample sequencing also detects resident alphabeta T cells of normal skin. Affected scalp, especially in alopecia totalis/universalis, had a higher clonality than normal scalp did.

cDNA prepared by RNA extraction and subsequent reverse transcription served as the template for sequencing. Some clones are missing from TCRdb's copy, which holds only in-frame ones; the method was immunoSEQ multiplex PCR. The sample includes roughly 110,000 clones, none of them occurring once. Trimming cost V 5 bases and J 0 bases; bases outside gene matches: 5. Looked up from germline, CDR1 is SGHSA and CDR2 is FRNQAP. This CDR3 has 15 amino acids. This clone has a handful of counts. Antigen: not known. Mouse germline and gene names are used. The read ends 4 residues before the CDR3 terminus; that terminus is restored from the germline J gene.

The receptor was isolated from a C3H/HeJ mouse with alopecia areata. For this strain, the MHC haplotype corresponds to H2-k. Sample: lesional skin. V usage is TRBV16 and J usage is TRBJ1-1; 8 nucleotides agree with TRBD1. This CDR3 reads CASSQGQVANTEVFF. The sequenced part of the CDR3 DNA is TGTGCAAGCAGCCAGGGACAGGTAGCAAACACA.